This record covers a single TCR beta chain. The data originate from a study of blood T cell repertoires in COVID-19. Overall study: The samples span acute and convalescent COVID-19 from the United States, Italy and Spain. In each case, the material was cDNA or gDNA derived from T cells, B-cell-depleted T cells, or PBMCs.

The authors' processing: The assay estimated nucleated cells by amplifying reference gene primers. TCRdb's copy holds only in-frame clones and misses some; the assay was immunoSEQ multiplex PCR. V and J calls and clone size are given by that table; D and trimming were obtained from the DNA. The sample has about 300,000 clones; more than 80% are singletons. This CDR3 region has 16 residues. Germline V gene data show CDR1 as SGHTA and CDR2 as FQGNSA. Trimming cost V 1 base and J 1 base; bases outside gene matches: 5. The receptor was isolated from a man between 18 and 35 years old who had recovered from COVID-19. This chain connects TRBV7-2 to TRBJ1-1; 8 bases agree with TRBD1. The specimen sequenced was peripheral blood. This CDR3 reads CASSLVLGQGNTEAFF. The CDR3 bases are TGTGCCAGCAGCTTAGTTCTCGGACAGGGGAACACTGAAGCTTTCTTT. Variable domain in full (rest from reference TRBV7-2 and TRBJ1-1): GAGVSQSPSNKVTEKGKDVELRCDPISGHTALYWYRQSLGQGLEFLIYFQGNSAPDKSGLPSDRFSAERTGGSVSTLTIQRTQQEDSAVYLCASSLVLGQGNTEAFFGQGTRLTVV.